This is a list of T cell receptor beta chains from one sample in a study of PD-1 blockade in classical Hodgkin lymphoma. Sequencing used immunoSEQ multiplex PCR; TCRdb keeps in-frame clones, though not all of them. This repertoire shows about 16,000 clones, approximately 85% found once; its top ten account for roughly 8.9%. The source material was peripheral blood mononuclear cells (PBMCs). These receptors were taken from a human donor with classical Hodgkin lymphoma. The CDR3 runs from the conserved cysteine through the conserved F or W. The D gene is left open where the match is weak. Size is stated for part of the rows, as once, few or many counts, or as a class when the clone is expanded.

J	D	size	V	length	CDR3	DNA
TRBJ2-3	TRBD1	NA	TRBV11-2	15	CASSEIGTATDTQYF	TGTGCCAGCAGCGAGATAGGGACAGCTACAGATACGCAGTATTTT
TRBJ1-1	NA	NA	TRBV6-6	11	CASSSNTEAFF	TGTGCCAGCAGTTCGAACACTGAAGCTTTCTTT
TRBJ2-4	TRBD2	NA	TRBV7-9	17	CASSLITSGRNKNIQYF	TGTGCCAGCAGCTTAATCACTAGCGGGAGAAACAAAAACATTCAGTACTTC
TRBJ2-1	NA	NA	TRBV28	15	CASSLDPLRSGEQFF	TGTGCCAGCAGTTTAGATCCATTAAGGTCGGGTGAGCAGTTCTTC
TRBJ2-5	TRBD2	NA	TRBV7-2	15	CASSPTSGRAETQYF	TGTGCCAGCAGCCCGACTAGCGGGAGGGCGGAGACCCAGTACTTC
TRBJ1-1	TRBD1	NA	TRBV6-1	13	CANRQGLNTEAFF	TGTGCCAACAGACAGGGACTGAACACTGAAGCTTTCTTT
TRBJ2-1	NA	NA	TRBV18	15	CASSPVSGSYNEQFF	TGTGCCAGCTCACCAGTTTCCGGCTCCTACAATGAGCAGTTCTTC
TRBJ2-4	NA	NA	TRBV28	13	CASQGGSKNIQYF	TGTGCCTCTCAGGGGGGGTCCAAAAACATTCAGTACTTC
TRBJ2-5	NA	NA	TRBV5-1	16	CASSLVGPGGQETQYF	TGCGCCAGCAGCTTGGTCGGGCCCGGAGGCCAAGAGACCCAGTACTTC
TRBJ1-1	NA	NA	TRBV28	14	CASSWGQANTEAFF	TGTGCCAGCAGTTGGGGACAAGCCAACACTGAAGCTTTCTTT
TRBJ2-1	NA	NA	TRBV13	13	CASSLRGRNEQFF	TGTGCCAGCAGCTTGAGAGGGCGAAATGAGCAGTTCTTC
TRBJ1-2	NA	NA	TRBV28	16	CASSLPQGTLGYGYTF	TGTGCCAGCAGCCTCCCCCAAGGGACATTAGGGTATGGCTACACCTTC
TRBJ1-1	NA	NA	TRBV28	14	CASSLIGMNTEAFF	TGTGCCAGCAGTTTAATTGGCATGAACACTGAAGCTTTCTTT
TRBJ2-3	TRBD2	NA	TRBV19	14	CASSTSSGRETQYF	TGTGCCAGTAGTACATCGTCAGGGAGGGAAACGCAGTATTTT
TRBJ2-5	NA	once	TRBV6-1	15	CASSEALGSQETQYF	TGTGCCAGCAGTGAAGCCTTGGGCAGTCAAGAGACCCAGTACTTC
TRBJ2-3	TRBD1	NA	TRBV4-1	16	CASSQGRDRVTDTQYF	TGCGCCAGCAGCCAGGGCCGGGACAGAGTCACAGATACGCAGTATTTT
TRBJ2-1	NA	NA	TRBV7-8	12	CASSLSGNEQFF	TGTGCCAGCAGCCTCTCGGGCAATGAGCAGTTCTTC
TRBJ2-7	NA	NA	TRBV5-6	12	CASSLGGYEQYF	TGTGCCAGCAGCTTGGGCGGCTACGAGCAGTACTTC
TRBJ2-7	TRBD1	NA	TRBV23-1	16	CASSQWSGTASYEQYF	TGCGCCAGCAGTCAATGGTCCGGGACAGCGTCCTACGAGCAGTACTTC
TRBJ2-3	TRBD2	NA	TRBV5-1	15	CASSLVTSVTDTQYF	TGCGCCAGCAGCTTGGTGACTAGCGTCACAGATACGCAGTATTTT
TRBJ2-7	TRBD2	NA	TRBV7-7	15	CASSAGLAGTYEQYF	TGTGCCAGCAGCGCGGGACTAGCGGGGACCTACGAGCAGTACTTC
TRBJ1-2	TRBD1	NA	TRBV5-4	14	CASRSTTGEFGYTF	TGTGCCAGCAGGTCCACGACAGGGGAATTTGGCTACACCTTC
TRBJ2-3	TRBD2	NA	TRBV13	15	CASSLAGVFTDTQYF	TGTGCCAGCAGTCTAGCGGGGGTTTTCACAGATACGCAGTATTTT
TRBJ2-1	TRBD2	NA	TRBV28	13	CASRRLASGGQFF	TGTGCCAGCAGACGACTAGCGTCAGGAGGGCAGTTCTTC
TRBJ1-2	NA	NA	TRBV19	13	CASSIPGAYGYTF	TGTGCCAGTAGTATTCCAGGTGCCTATGGCTACACCTTC
TRBJ1-5	NA	NA	TRBV28	14	CASSMTGANQPQHF	TGTGCCAGCAGTATGACAGGAGCCAATCAGCCCCAGCATTTT
TRBJ1-5	NA	NA	TRBV29-1	19	CSVAPFRGRGPETNQPQHF	TGCAGCGTTGCCCCATTTCGCGGCAGGGGACCCGAGACCAATCAGCCCCAGCATTTT